These 19 T cell receptor beta chains were sequenced from one sample in a study of spatial heterogeneity in lung cancer. The study's findings and limits: Mutation tallies in tumors tracked expanded intratumoral alpha and beta TCR counts.

The time point here: sample taken at primary tumor resection. Their antigens remain unidentified. MiXCR, run by TCRdb on the 5' RACE reads, gives a single entry per CDR3 protein. The data contain about 100,000 distinct CDR3 sequences, 3.5% to 5% of them singletons. The source was lung tumor tissue, collected at surgery. The source is a male donor with early-stage non-small cell lung cancer.

This clonotype was counted at least ten times. The V and J genes are TRBV12-3 or TRBV12-4 and TRBJ2-5, with TRBD1 matching 8 bases. This CDR3 is built from 14 residues. V was clipped by 4 bases and J by 5 bases; unmatched bases: 6. The CDR3 sequence is CASSSTTGVETQYF. CDR3 DNA sequence: TGTGCCAGCAGTTCAACGACAGGGGTGGAGACCCAGTACTTC.

This clonotype came up many times. The V call is TRBV4-1, the J call TRBJ1-2; D is ambiguous. Germline V gives CDR1 MGHRA, CDR2 YSYEKL. CDR3 size: 15 residues. V lost 0 bases and J lost 6, with 14 bases in between. CDR3 in amino acids: CASSQEVRGRNGYTF. The CDR3, as DNA: TGCGCCAGCAGCCAAGAGGTCAGAGGAAGGAATGGCTACACCTTC.

This clonotype was seen many times. The chain combines TRBV7-2 with TRBJ1-2, with D perhaps TRBD1 (6 bases). Germline lookup yields CDR1 SGHTA and CDR2 FQGNSA. Trimming cost V 1 base and J 7 bases, with 31 bases left between them. The CDR3 has 20 amino acids. Here the CDR3 DNA reads TGTGCCAGCAGCTTAGAGGTCTGGGGACACAGAACCCTACTTACCTTTGGCTACACCTTC. It translates to CASSLEVWGHRTLLTFGYTF.

This clonotype has ten or more counts. V usage is TRBV29-1 and J usage is TRBJ1-2; 9 positions agree with TRBD1. Germline values: CDR1 SQVTM, CDR2 ANQGSEA. Losses at the gene ends were 6 bases for V and 8 bases for J; bases not matched to a gene: 7. This CDR3 has 12 amino acids. CDR3 sequence: CSVGDRAGGYTF. The CDR3 nucleotides read TGCAGCGTGGGGGACAGGGCCGGAGGCTACACCTTC.

There are a few counts of this clonotype. This rearrangement joins TRBV20-1 to TRBJ2-7; D is possibly TRBD2 (5 bases). V was trimmed by 6 bases and J by 12 bases, leaving 9 bases between them. CDR3 size: 8 residues. Germline V gene sequence: CDR1 DFQATT, CDR2 SNEGSKA (reference sequence). The CDR3 here is CSAPGGYF. The CDR3 coding sequence is TGCAGTGCCCCAGGAGGGTACTTC.

This clonotype was detected many times. The V gene is TRBV7-8, the J gene TRBJ2-2; 7 nucleotides match TRBD2. The trim removed 4 bases at V and 8 bases at J, leaving 7 bases unmatched. The CDR3 runs to 14 residues. Germline lookup yields CDR1 SGHVS and CDR2 FQNEAQ. Here the CDR3 DNA reads TGTGCCAGCAGCTCCCAAGCGGGAAGGGGGGAGCTGTTTTTT. It translates to CASSSQAGRGELFF.

This clonotype came up a few times. This chain links TRBV9 with TRBJ1-6; D gene unclear. Trimming removed 4 bases at V and 1 base at J, with 12 bases between. CDR1 SGDLS and CDR2 YYNGEE come from the germline V gene. CDR3 length: 16 amino acids. The CDR3 nucleotides are TGTGCCAGCAGCACCAGTGCCAGATCCTATAATTCACCCCTCCACTTT. Its translation is CASSTSARSYNSPLHF.

This clonotype was observed at least ten times. The chain couples TRBV6-6 to TRBJ2-2; 9 nucleotides align to TRBD1. This CDR3 has 14 residues. The germline CDR1 and CDR2 sequences are MNHNY and SVGAGI (reference sequence). V dropped 8 bases and J dropped 7; count of bases not matched to a gene: 8. This chain's CDR3 is CASGRTGESGELFF. CDR3 DNA sequence: TGTGCCAGCGGTCGGACAGGGGAAAGCGGGGAGCTGTTTTTT.

This clonotype was recorded at least ten times. The chain joins TRBV7-8 to TRBJ1-1; no clear D. CDR1 is SGHVS and CDR2 is FQNEAQ in the germline V gene. This CDR3 is 14 amino acids long. V was shortened by 3 bases and J by 0 bases, with 8 bases between the two germline ends. For the CDR3, the DNA is TGTGCCAGCAGCTTCCAAATGATGAACACTGAAGCTTTCTTT. This sequence encodes CASSFQMMNTEAFF.

The sample holds many counts of this clonotype. The CDR3 DNA is TGCAGTGCTAGGGGCCGCGGGGCCCAGTACGAGCAGTACTTC. Its protein product is CSARGRGAQYEQYF. This chain joins TRBV20-1 and TRBJ2-7, with D possibly matching TRBD2 (6 bases). CDR1 and CDR2 from the germline V gene are DFQATT and SNEGSKA (reference sequence). Trimming pared 3 bases from V and 4 bases from J, leaving 16 bases between. This CDR3 is built from 14 residues.

This clonotype was seen at least ten times. V and J are TRBV15 and TRBJ1-5; D is perhaps TRBD1 (6 bases). Germline CDR1 reads LNHNV; CDR2 reads YYDKDF (reference sequence). Trimming stripped 3 bases from V and 4 bases from J, with 10 bases between. The CDR3 sequence is 14 residues long. CDR3 in amino acids: CATSRGGVNQPQHF. The CDR3 nucleotides read TGTGCCACCAGCAGGGGGGGCGTAAATCAGCCCCAGCATTTT. Looking up the rest from reference TRBV15 and TRBJ1-5 gives the full variable domain: DAMVIQNPRYQVTQFGKPVTLSCSQTLNHNVMYWYQQKSSQAPKLLFHYYDKDFNNEADTPDNFQSRRPNTSFCFLDIRSPGLGDTAMYLCATSRGGVNQPQHFGDGTRLSIL.

In this sample, this clonotype turned up many times. The chain uses TRBV4-1 and TRBJ1-2; the match to TRBD1 covers 12 bases. V shed 1 base, J shed 7 bases, and the junction held 4 bases outside the gene matches. This CDR3 comprises 15 residues. Germline CDR1 and CDR2: MGHRA and YSYEKL. CDR3 sequence reads: CASSQGGQGASGYTF. The CDR3 nucleotides read TGCGCCAGCAGCCAAGGGGGACAGGGGGCTAGTGGCTACACCTTC.

This clonotype has a count of ten or more. The gene calls are TRBV9 and TRBJ2-2; 8 bases map to TRBD2. Trimming took 1 base from V and 3 from J; bases not matched to a gene: 8. The CDR3 consists of 17 residues. From germline, CDR1 is SGDLS and CDR2 YYNGEE. The CDR3 loop reads CASSVRREGPDTGELFF. In nucleotides, the CDR3 is TGTGCCAGCAGCGTAAGACGGGAGGGCCCCGACACCGGGGAGCTGTTTTTT.

This clonotype has ten or more counts. The V gene is TRBV7-9, the J gene TRBJ2-7, with 8 nucleotides matching TRBD1. The CDR3 is 15 residues long. Unmatched junction bases numbered 7, after V lost 1 base and J lost 5 bases. Germline CDR1 reads SEHNR; CDR2 reads FQNEAQ (reference sequence). CDR3 in amino acids: CASSLVGQGIHEQYF. CDR3 in DNA: TGTGCCAGCAGCTTAGTTGGACAGGGTATTCACGAGCAGTACTTC.

This clonotype was recorded at least ten times. V is TRBV18 and J is TRBJ2-7; D remains unclear. The V end was cut by 6 bases, the J end by 1 base, with 16 bases between. Germline V lookup: CDR1 KGHSH, CDR2 LQKENI. The CDR3 is made up of 15 amino acids. CDR3 sequence reads: CASSPGGSYSYEQYF. CDR3 sequence (DNA): TGTGCCAGCTCGCCCGGCGGCTCATATTCCTACGAGCAGTACTTC.

The rearrangement links TRBV27 to TRBJ2-1, with D possibly matching TRBD1 (6 bases). V lost 5 bases and J lost 2, with 13 bases in between. The CDR3 extends over 15 amino acids. CDR1 and CDR2 (germline): MNHEY, SMNVEV (reference sequence). In nucleotides, the CDR3 is TGTGCCAGCAGTCTCGACAGGAACCCCTACAATGAGCAGTTCTTC. It specifies CASSLDRNPYNEQFF.

In this sample, this clonotype turned up many times. The rearrangement uses TRBV27 and TRBJ2-5; 7 bases agree with TRBD1. This CDR3 spans 15 amino acids. CDR1 and CDR2 from the germline V gene are MNHEY and SMNVEV (reference sequence). After removal of 3 bases from V and 4 bases from J, the junction contained 8 bases not matched to a gene. CDR3 DNA: TGTGCCAGCAGTTTCGACAGGGCCGGCGGAGAGACCCAGTACTTC. This encodes CASSFDRAGGETQYF.

This clonotype occurred many times. The genes are TRBV29-1 and TRBJ2-2; D may be TRBD1 (6 bases). Germline lookup yields CDR1 SQVTM and CDR2 ANQGSEA. This CDR3 contains 12 residues. The germline V and J ends were trimmed by 4 bases and 7 bases, with 10 bases remaining between them. CDR3 DNA: TGCAGCGTTGCAGGGGTAGGCGGGGAGCTGTTTTTT. Translated, it gives CSVAGVGGELFF.

This clonotype came up many times. The CDR3 protein is CASATSTDRGTEAFF. CDR3 sequence (DNA): TGCGCCAGCGCAACCTCGACGGACCGAGGCACTGAAGCTTTCTTT. The chain employs TRBV5-1 and TRBJ1-1; unclear D gene. The CDR3 has 15 amino acids. V was trimmed by 7 bases and J by 4 bases, leaving 20 bases between them. Germline loops: CDR1 SGHRS, CDR2 YFSETQ.